The TCR beta chain described here comes from a study of response to subunit inactivated influenza vaccine. TCRdb redid the calling of the RT-PCR reads with MiXCR, one entry per CDR3 protein. The table lists about 530,000 distinct CDR3 sequences, about 10% of them singletons, with about a tenth in the top ten. This clonotype was recorded at least ten times. What it recognizes is unknown. Whole-study results and caveats: It was suggested by the authors that few new T cells are recruited by each seasonal influenza vaccination.

There are 20 residues in the CDR3. Trimming at V came to 2 bases and at J to 1 base, leaving 16 bases not matched to a gene. Germline V gene lookup returns CDR1 SGHVS and CDR2 FQNEAQ. Source: PBMCs from blood, taken on the day of vaccination. The clonotype originates from a middle-aged man who received an inactivated influenza vaccine. This sequence joins TRBV7-8 and TRBJ2-3, with 9 positions matching TRBD2. The CDR3 region is CASSLRRFAGGPSGTDTQYF. The CDR3 DNA reads as TGTGCCAGCAGCTTACGGAGATTTGCGGGAGGGCCGAGTGGCACAGATACGCAGTATTTT.